This is a list of T cell receptor beta chains from one sample in a study of blood T cell repertoires in COVID-19. Clones were read by immunoSEQ multiplex PCR, and TCRdb kept only the in-frame ones, dropping some. This sample has about 46,000 clones, with more than 75% found just once. Material: peripheral blood. The receptor set was obtained from a man in his fifties with active COVID-19. CDR3s include the opening cysteine and the closing phenylalanine or tryptophan. Fields, in order: D gene, V gene, clone size, J gene, CDR3 DNA, CDR3 protein. A D gene is named only where the DNA matches it firmly. Clone size, where shown, is once, few, many, or a class for clones that have expanded.

d_call: TRBD2; v_call: TRBV7-3; clone_size: once; j_call: TRBJ2-1; cdr3_nt: TGTGCCAGCAGCGCGTCTAGCGGGGAACACAATGAGCAGTTCTTC; cdr3_aa: CASSASSGEHNEQFF
d_call: -; v_call: TRBV3-1/TRBV3-2; clone_size: -; j_call: TRBJ2-1; cdr3_nt: TGTGCCAGCAGCCCCAGGGCGGACCCTTACAATGAGCAGTTCTTC; cdr3_aa: CASSPRADPYNEQFF
d_call: -; v_call: TRBV5-5; clone_size: -; j_call: TRBJ1-5; cdr3_nt: TGTGCCAGCAGCTACCTTGAAGGGGATCAGCCCCAGCATTTT; cdr3_aa: CASSYLEGDQPQHF
d_call: -; v_call: TRBV29-1; clone_size: once; j_call: TRBJ1-6; cdr3_nt: TGCAGCCTGGCCCCGAGTGTAAGGGGGAATAATTCACCCCTCCACTTT; cdr3_aa: CSLAPSVRGNNSPLHF
d_call: -; v_call: TRBV5-6; clone_size: -; j_call: TRBJ1-4; cdr3_nt: TGTGCCAGCAGCTTCTCGGGACTGAATCTTGAAAAACTGTTTTTT; cdr3_aa: CASSFSGLNLEKLFF
d_call: -; v_call: TRBV7-5; clone_size: -; j_call: TRBJ1-2; cdr3_nt: TGTGCCAGAAGCTTATCAGGGGCCCGATTCCTTAACTATGGCTACACCTTC; cdr3_aa: CARSLSGARFLNYGYTF
d_call: TRBD2; v_call: TRBV9; clone_size: -; j_call: TRBJ2-7; cdr3_nt: TGTGCCAGCAGCGTCCTAGCGGGGGATTCCTACGAGCAGTACTTC; cdr3_aa: CASSVLAGDSYEQYF
d_call: -; v_call: TRBV19; clone_size: few; j_call: TRBJ2-5; cdr3_nt: TGTGCCAGTAGTATATCGCTCGGGCCTCCGGGGGAGACCCAGTACTTC; cdr3_aa: CASSISLGPPGETQYF
d_call: -; v_call: TRBV19; clone_size: -; j_call: TRBJ1-1; cdr3_nt: TGTGCCAGTAGTATTTCGGTCAACACTGAAGCTTTCTTT; cdr3_aa: CASSISVNTEAFF
d_call: TRBD1; v_call: TRBV19; clone_size: -; j_call: TRBJ2-1; cdr3_nt: TGTGCCAGTAGCCCTAGGGGACAGCTTGGGCAGTTCTTC; cdr3_aa: CASSPRGQLGQFF
d_call: -; v_call: TRBV3-1/TRBV3-2; clone_size: -; j_call: TRBJ2-5; cdr3_nt: TGTGCCAGCAGCCAAGGTCAGGAGACCCAGTACTTC; cdr3_aa: CASSQGQETQYF
d_call: -; v_call: TRBV19; clone_size: -; j_call: TRBJ2-5; cdr3_nt: TGTGCCAGTAGTATCGCTGGACGGGAATTTGAACCCCAGTACTTC; cdr3_aa: CASSIAGREFEPQYF
d_call: TRBD1; v_call: TRBV19; clone_size: -; j_call: TRBJ2-7; cdr3_nt: TGTGCCAGGGCCCGGACAGGGGATATCGAGCAGTACTTC; cdr3_aa: CARARTGDIEQYF
d_call: -; v_call: TRBV3-1/TRBV3-2; clone_size: once; j_call: TRBJ2-1; cdr3_nt: TGTGCCAGCAGCCAAGATAAGGGGGAGTCAGGAAATGAGCAGTTCTTC; cdr3_aa: CASSQDKGESGNEQFF
d_call: -; v_call: TRBV27; clone_size: -; j_call: TRBJ1-4; cdr3_nt: TGTGCCAGCAGTTTCGGACAGCTCAATGAAAAACTGTTTTTT; cdr3_aa: CASSFGQLNEKLFF
d_call: TRBD2; v_call: TRBV2; clone_size: -; j_call: TRBJ2-5; cdr3_nt: TGTGCCAGCAGTGCCAGGGAGGGGGAGACCCAGTACTTC; cdr3_aa: CASSAREGETQYF
d_call: -; v_call: TRBV5-1; clone_size: -; j_call: TRBJ2-5; cdr3_nt: TGCGCCAGCAGCTTCCCCGGGAGCCAAGAGACCCAGTACTTC; cdr3_aa: CASSFPGSQETQYF
d_call: TRBD1; v_call: TRBV5-6; clone_size: -; j_call: TRBJ1-6; cdr3_nt: TGTGCCAGCAGCAGGTGGGACAGGGCGAGGGGCAACGATAATTCACCCCTCCACTTT; cdr3_aa: CASSRWDRARGNDNSPLHF
d_call: -; v_call: TRBV15; clone_size: -; j_call: TRBJ2-7; cdr3_nt: TGTGCCACCAGCAGAGAATCCGAGGCCGGAGGACTATACGAGCAGTACTTC; cdr3_aa: CATSRESEAGGLYEQYF
d_call: TRBD1; v_call: TRBV29-1; clone_size: -; j_call: TRBJ2-7; cdr3_nt: TGCAGCGTTGGAGGACAGGGGCCCTACGAGCAGTACTTC; cdr3_aa: CSVGGQGPYEQYF
d_call: TRBD2; v_call: TRBV5-1; clone_size: -; j_call: TRBJ2-7; cdr3_nt: TGCGCCAGCAGCTGGAGGACTAGCGGTACCTACGAGCAGTACTTC; cdr3_aa: CASSWRTSGTYEQYF
d_call: -; v_call: TRBV14; clone_size: -; j_call: TRBJ2-7; cdr3_nt: TGTGCCAGCAGTCTCACCGGAGTCCGCTCCTACGAGCAGTACTTC; cdr3_aa: CASSLTGVRSYEQYF
d_call: TRBD1; v_call: TRBV30; clone_size: -; j_call: TRBJ1-3; cdr3_nt: TGTGCCTGGACAACAGGGGTGGGAAACACCATATATTTT; cdr3_aa: CAWTTGVGNTIYF
d_call: -; v_call: TRBV28; clone_size: -; j_call: TRBJ1-2; cdr3_nt: TGTGCCAGCAGTTTTGTCCAAAACTATGGCTACACCTTC; cdr3_aa: CASSFVQNYGYTF
d_call: -; v_call: TRBV12-3/TRBV12-4; clone_size: -; j_call: TRBJ2-5; cdr3_nt: TGTGCCAGCAGTTGGGGGGACCAAGAGACCCAGTACTTC; cdr3_aa: CASSWGDQETQYF
d_call: TRBD2; v_call: TRBV2; clone_size: -; j_call: TRBJ2-5; cdr3_nt: TGTGCCAGCAGTGAAACTAGCGGGAGTTTCGAGACCCAGTACTTC; cdr3_aa: CASSETSGSFETQYF
d_call: -; v_call: TRBV25-1; clone_size: -; j_call: TRBJ2-7; cdr3_nt: TGTGCCAGTACAGGTGGGGTTGAGTACGAGCAGTACTTC; cdr3_aa: CASTGGVEYEQYF
d_call: TRBD1; v_call: TRBV6-6; clone_size: -; j_call: TRBJ2-5; cdr3_nt: TGTGCCAGCAATTCCGGGACAGGGGCAGAGACCCAGTACTTC; cdr3_aa: CASNSGTGAETQYF
d_call: -; v_call: TRBV7-6; clone_size: -; j_call: TRBJ2-1; cdr3_nt: TGTGCCAGCAGCTTAGTTGCTCCCACAGCCGACAATGAGCAGTTCTTC; cdr3_aa: CASSLVAPTADNEQFF
d_call: -; v_call: TRBV18; clone_size: -; j_call: TRBJ1-2; cdr3_nt: TGTGCCAGCTCACCACCAAGGGCAGGGGCCGGCTATGACTATGGCTACACCTTC; cdr3_aa: CASSPPRAGAGYDYGYTF
d_call: TRBD2; v_call: TRBV7-8; clone_size: -; j_call: TRBJ2-1; cdr3_nt: TGTGCCAGCAGAACGGGGCTAGCGGGGAAACACAATGAGCAGTTCTTC; cdr3_aa: CASRTGLAGKHNEQFF
d_call: TRBD1; v_call: TRBV10-2; clone_size: -; j_call: TRBJ2-4; cdr3_nt: TGCGCCAGCAGTGAGAGGGGGACAGGGTACGATTTCATGTACTTC; cdr3_aa: CASSERGTGYDFMYF
d_call: -; v_call: TRBV18; clone_size: -; j_call: TRBJ1-4; cdr3_nt: TGTGCCAGCTCACCACCCGGGGCAACTAATGAAAAACTGTTTTTT; cdr3_aa: CASSPPGATNEKLFF
d_call: TRBD2; v_call: TRBV3-1/TRBV3-2; clone_size: -; j_call: TRBJ2-2; cdr3_nt: TGTGCCAGCAGCCTCCTGGGGGGGAGGAGGGCCGGGGAGCTGTTTTTT; cdr3_aa: CASSLLGGRRAGELFF
d_call: TRBD2; v_call: TRBV10-3; clone_size: -; j_call: TRBJ2-3; cdr3_nt: TGTGCCATCAGTGAGGGGCTAGCGGGTGTCACAGATACGCAGTATTTT; cdr3_aa: CAISEGLAGVTDTQYF
d_call: TRBD2; v_call: TRBV5-4; clone_size: -; j_call: TRBJ2-4; cdr3_nt: TGTGCCAGCAGCTTTGGTGGGACTACAGCCAAAAACATTCAGTACTTC; cdr3_aa: CASSFGGTTAKNIQYF
d_call: -; v_call: TRBV7-9; clone_size: -; j_call: TRBJ2-5; cdr3_nt: TGTGCCAGCAGCATAACAGGGTTGGAGACCCAGTACTTC; cdr3_aa: CASSITGLETQYF
d_call: TRBD2; v_call: TRBV30; clone_size: -; j_call: TRBJ2-7; cdr3_nt: TGTGCCTGCCAGAGGACTAGCGACTCCTACGAGCAGTACTTC; cdr3_aa: CACQRTSDSYEQYF
d_call: TRBD2; v_call: TRBV28; clone_size: -; j_call: TRBJ2-5; cdr3_nt: TGTGCCAGCAGGGGCGGGGGGTTGACCCAGTACTTC; cdr3_aa: CASRGGGLTQYF
d_call: -; v_call: TRBV29-1; clone_size: few; j_call: TRBJ1-1; cdr3_nt: TGCAGCGCCCCCCGGGGGGCGCGGAACACTGAAGCTTTCTTT; cdr3_aa: CSAPRGARNTEAFF
d_call: -; v_call: TRBV29-1; clone_size: -; j_call: TRBJ2-1; cdr3_nt: TGCAGCGTTCGGCTAGCTGAGCAGTTCTTC; cdr3_aa: CSVRLAEQFF
d_call: TRBD1; v_call: TRBV19; clone_size: -; j_call: TRBJ1-1; cdr3_nt: TGTGCCAGTAGTATGGGACAGGGAAGAGGCCGGAACACTGAAGCTTTCTTT; cdr3_aa: CASSMGQGRGRNTEAFF
d_call: -; v_call: TRBV3-1/TRBV3-2; clone_size: -; j_call: TRBJ2-5; cdr3_nt: TGTGCCAGCAGCCAGGGACTCGCGGTGAAGACCCAGTACTTC; cdr3_aa: CASSQGLAVKTQYF
d_call: TRBD2; v_call: TRBV20-1; clone_size: -; j_call: TRBJ2-2; cdr3_nt: TGCAGTGCTAGTCTAGCGGGAGATCGAGGCACCGTCACCGGGGAGCTGTTTTTT; cdr3_aa: CSASLAGDRGTVTGELFF
d_call: -; v_call: TRBV11-2; clone_size: once; j_call: TRBJ2-5; cdr3_nt: TGTGCCAGCAGCGTCGCGGGGTCAAAAGAGACCCAGTACTTC; cdr3_aa: CASSVAGSKETQYF
d_call: TRBD1; v_call: TRBV4-1; clone_size: -; j_call: TRBJ1-1; cdr3_nt: TGCGCCAGCAGCCAACCCCGGGACAGAGGTGAAGCTTTCTTT; cdr3_aa: CASSQPRDRGEAFF
d_call: TRBD2; v_call: TRBV19; clone_size: -; j_call: TRBJ2-1; cdr3_nt: TGTGCCAGTAGTAGGGAATTAGCGGGAGGGAATGAGCAGTTCTTC; cdr3_aa: CASSRELAGGNEQFF
d_call: -; v_call: TRBV30; clone_size: -; j_call: TRBJ2-3; cdr3_nt: TGTGCCTGGAGTGTTAGCGGTACCACAGATACGCAGTATTTT; cdr3_aa: CAWSVSGTTDTQYF
d_call: -; v_call: TRBV11-2; clone_size: -; j_call: TRBJ1-1; cdr3_nt: TGTGCCAGCAGCGCCAACAGGGTCTCAGGTGAAGCTTTCTTT; cdr3_aa: CASSANRVSGEAFF
d_call: TRBD2; v_call: TRBV4-3; clone_size: -; j_call: TRBJ2-3; cdr3_nt: TGCGCCAGCAGCCAAGATGGGTCGGGAGGCCGAGATACGCAGTATTTT; cdr3_aa: CASSQDGSGGRDTQYF
d_call: TRBD1; v_call: TRBV11-3; clone_size: -; j_call: TRBJ2-7; cdr3_nt: TGTGCCAGCAGCTCCAGGACAGGGGCAGAGCAGTACTTC; cdr3_aa: CASSSRTGAEQYF
d_call: -; v_call: TRBV27; clone_size: -; j_call: TRBJ2-7; cdr3_nt: TGTGCCAGCAGTCGGAATAATCCGACAGATCGCTACGAGCAGTACTTC; cdr3_aa: CASSRNNPTDRYEQYF